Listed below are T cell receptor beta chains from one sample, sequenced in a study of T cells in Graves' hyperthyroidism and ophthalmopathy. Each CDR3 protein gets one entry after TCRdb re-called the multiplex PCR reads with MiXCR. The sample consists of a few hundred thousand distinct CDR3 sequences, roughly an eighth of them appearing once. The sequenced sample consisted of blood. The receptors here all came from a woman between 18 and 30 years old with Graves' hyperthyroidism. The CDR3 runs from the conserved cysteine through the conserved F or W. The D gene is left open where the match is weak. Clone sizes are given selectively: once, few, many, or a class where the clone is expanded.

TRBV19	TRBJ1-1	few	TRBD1	TGTGCCAGTAGTACCCGACCGGACAGGTGGGGGACTAAGGACACTGAAGCTTTCTTT	CASSTRPDRWGTKDTEAFF
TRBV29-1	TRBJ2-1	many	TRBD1	TGCAGCGCTCTCGGACAGGGGGCTTTGGTCAATGAGCAGTTCTTC	CSALGQGALVNEQFF
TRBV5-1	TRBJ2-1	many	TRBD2	TGCGCCAGCAATCGTTTCACTAGCGGGAGGGCTGGCCATGAGCAGTTCTTC	CASNRFTSGRAGHEQFF
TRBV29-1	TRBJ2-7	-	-	TGCAGCGTTGAAGCGGGAGCTCAGGAGCAGTACTTC	CSVEAGAQEQYF
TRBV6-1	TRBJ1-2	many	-	TGTGCCAGCAGTGACTGGGACTGGACGGTTGGCTACACCTTC	CASSDWDWTVGYTF
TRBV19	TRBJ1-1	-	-	TGTGCCAGTAGAGTCTCGGGGGCGGTCACTGAAGCTTTCTTT	CASRVSGAVTEAFF
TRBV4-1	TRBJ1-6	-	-	TGCGCCAGCAGCCAAGATGAATATAATTCACCCCTCCACTTT	CASSQDEYNSPLHF
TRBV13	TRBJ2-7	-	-	TGTGCCAGCAGCTTGGCCCCCCATTACTACGAGCAGTACTTC	CASSLAPHYYEQYF
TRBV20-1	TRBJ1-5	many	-	TGCAGTGCTAGTCGGACCGTTCTTAGCAATCAGCCCCAGCATTTT	CSASRTVLSNQPQHF
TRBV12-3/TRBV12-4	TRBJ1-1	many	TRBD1	TGTGCCAGCAGTGCAGCTACAGGGGTGAACACTGAAGCTTTCTTT	CASSAATGVNTEAFF
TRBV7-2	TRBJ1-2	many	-	TGTGCCAGCAGCTTAACAGATAACTATGGCTACACCTTC	CASSLTDNYGYTF
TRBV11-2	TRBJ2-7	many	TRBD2	TGTGCCAGCAGCTACCATAGCGGGAGTGAAAACGAGCAGTACTTC	CASSYHSGSENEQYF
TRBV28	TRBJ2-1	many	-	TGTGCCAGCAGCTATCCTACAGGGGAAGGGGGGAATGAGCAGTTCTTC	CASSYPTGEGGNEQFF
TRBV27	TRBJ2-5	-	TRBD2	TGTGCCAGCACCGCTGGTGCGGGAGGCGAGACCCAGTACTTC	CASTAGAGGETQYF
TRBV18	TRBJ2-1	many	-	TGTGCCAGCTCACCATCCAACAAGGGGTACAATGAGCAGTTCTTC	CASSPSNKGYNEQFF
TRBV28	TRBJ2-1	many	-	TGTGCCAGCAGTCGGCTAGCCTCAGCTGAGCAGTTCTTC	CASSRLASAEQFF
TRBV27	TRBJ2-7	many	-	TGTGCCAGCAGTTGGCGAGGTACCCCTTCCTACGAGCAGTACTTC	CASSWRGTPSYEQYF
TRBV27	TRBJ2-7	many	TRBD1	TGTGCCAGCAGTGACAGGGTAACGAACGAGCAGTACTTC	CASSDRVTNEQYF
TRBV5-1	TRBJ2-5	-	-	TGCGCCAGCAGAACGACAGAAGAGACCCAGTACTTC	CASRTTEETQYF
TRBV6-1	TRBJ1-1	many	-	TGTGCCAGCAGTCCCCACCAGGGTAACACTGAAGCTTTCTTT	CASSPHQGNTEAFF
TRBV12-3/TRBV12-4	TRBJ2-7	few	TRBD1	TGTGCCAGCAGGTCGGGACAGGGACTACGGGAGCAGTACTTC	CASRSGQGLREQYF
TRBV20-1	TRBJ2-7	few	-	TGCAGTGCTAGAGATTTCTTCGGTGACGAGCAGTACTTC	CSARDFFGDEQYF
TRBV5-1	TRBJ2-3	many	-	TGCGCCAGCAGCCCCGGGGGGACAGGCCGGCCAGATACGCAGTATTTT	CASSPGGTGRPDTQYF
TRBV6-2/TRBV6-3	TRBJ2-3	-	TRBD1	TGTGCCAGCAGTACCAGGGGGCGGACAGATACGCAGTATTTT	CASSTRGRTDTQYF
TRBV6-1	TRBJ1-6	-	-	TGTGCCAGCAGCCAGGGCCGCCGGTGGTATAATTCACCCCTCCACTTT	CASSQGRRWYNSPLHF
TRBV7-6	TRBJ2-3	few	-	TGTGCCAGCAGCAAAGGACAGACTACGCAGTATTTT	CASSKGQTTQYF
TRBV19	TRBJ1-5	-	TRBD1	TGTGCCAGTAGTATGTGGACAGGAGCTTTCGATCAGCCCCAGCGTTTT	CASSMWTGAFDQPQRF
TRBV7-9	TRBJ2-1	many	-	TGTGCCAGCAGCTACATTGGGACTGGTTCCTACAATGAGCAGTTCTTC	CASSYIGTGSYNEQFF
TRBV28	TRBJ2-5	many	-	TGTGCCAGCAGTGGTCCGGAGACCCAGTACTTC	CASSGPETQYF
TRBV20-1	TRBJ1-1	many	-	TGCAGTGGGCAGCGGATGAACACTGAAGCTTTCTTT	CSGQRMNTEAFF
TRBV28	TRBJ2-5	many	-	TGTGCCAGCAGAGCCGGGACAGAGACCCAGTACTTC	CASRAGTETQYF